These T cell receptor beta chains were read from a single sample in a study of response to subunit inactivated influenza vaccine. Via MiXCR, TCRdb re-called the RT-PCR reads, giving one row per CDR3 protein. This table has about 570,000 distinct CDR3 sequences, over 9% appearing once. Another study also made use of these data, one on T cells expressing NK-cell markers.

The material was PBMCs from blood, obtained on the day of vaccination. These receptors all come from a man aged 45-60 years who received an inactivated influenza vaccine. CDR3s leave out the opening cysteine and the closing phenylalanine or tryptophan. Size values are once, few and many counts, or a class for expanded clones, and some rows have none.

V gene	J gene	clone size	CDR3 protein
TRBV5-1	TRBJ2-1	.	ASSPRMVNEQF
TRBV5-1	TRBJ2-1	few	ASSGGQLPYNEQF
TRBV4-1	TRBJ1-2	few	ASSQGYRGDYGYT
TRBV28	TRBJ1-5	.	ASSPWALQSQH
TRBV4-3	TRBJ1-1	.	ASSQDYGTEAF
TRBV5-1	TRBJ2-2	few	ASSHYQGIENTGELF
TRBV10-2	TRBJ2-6	.	ASTDRAGANVLT
TRBV9	TRBJ2-1	.	ASSVEGGYNEQL
TRBV12-3/TRBV12-4	TRBJ2-5	few	ASSKGLIKQETQY
TRBV3-1	TRBJ2-5	few	ASSSGTSASLRY
TRBV12-3/TRBV12-4	TRBJ2-2	few	ASSRSPGTRITGELF
TRBV12-3/TRBV12-4	TRBJ1-5	many	ASSLGGFQPQH
TRBV6-5	TRBJ2-3	few	ASSYSITATLTDTQY
TRBV20-1	TRBJ2-7	few	SAIRVSGSYEQY
TRBV20-1	TRBJ2-1	few	SAGTGNYEQF
TRBV4-3	TRBJ2-2	few	ASSQDGWTLGTGELF
TRBV7-9	TRBJ1-1	.	ASSLVVSDENTEAF
TRBV24-1	TRBJ2-5	few	ATSDPSPESQETQY
TRBV5-6	TRBJ2-1	.	ASSLGGLAGELTYNEQF
TRBV20-1	TRBJ2-7	few	SAGPGGRFYEQY
TRBV27	TRBJ2-7	.	ASSISGPYEQY
TRBV10-3	TRBJ2-5	many	AISTGQGVVETQY
TRBV19	TRBJ2-4	.	ASRRQGDDIQY
TRBV6-5	TRBJ2-7	few	ASSYSGTFSEQY
TRBV9	TRBJ1-1	few	ASSLSGYKSTEAF
TRBV25-1	TRBJ2-7	many	ASRSGGSYEQY
TRBV7-9	TRBJ2-1	many	ASSELNNEQF
TRBV6-1	TRBJ1-1	few	ASRTGSLYSAF
TRBV15	TRBJ2-3	many	ATSALPLARGVDTQY
TRBV5-1	TRBJ2-7	.	ASQPVEGHYEQY
TRBV5-4	TRBJ2-2	few	ASSLEAGEVGELF
TRBV7-9	TRBJ1-2	.	ASSFDVNYGYT
TRBV5-7	TRBJ2-7	few	ASSSRVMASGEQY
TRBV20-1	TRBJ2-1	many	SARRADSYNEQF
TRBV7-9	TRBJ2-2	.	ASSFQTRSGELF
TRBV5-1	TRBJ2-5	few	ASSVGQGMKTQY
TRBV7-2	TRBJ2-4	.	ASSPSPGFLSY
TRBV12-3/TRBV12-4	TRBJ2-3	many	ASSLGAGPTDTQY
TRBV5-5	TRBJ2-1	.	ASSTRYNEQF
TRBV6-1	TRBJ2-7	.	ASSRRTSVGHEQY
TRBV6-2/TRBV6-3	TRBJ2-1	.	ASMASGRANNNEQF
TRBV5-1	TRBJ2-1	few	ASSSPGTSNTMSEQF
TRBV4-3	TRBJ1-1	.	ASSQDPRQDTEAF
TRBV6-1	TRBJ2-7	few	ASSQSHSYEQY
TRBV5-1	TRBJ2-7	few	ASSPFGLAGVGEQY
TRBV20-1	TRBJ2-2	few	SARVRWGLRNTGELF
TRBV7-3	TRBJ2-7	few	ASSLFFNCGRVYEQY
TRBV5-1	TRBJ2-5	few	ASSLDTGKQETQY
TRBV18	TRBJ1-2	few	ASSSGGSGYGYT
TRBV6-5	TRBJ1-1	.	ASSYRGQGYTEAF